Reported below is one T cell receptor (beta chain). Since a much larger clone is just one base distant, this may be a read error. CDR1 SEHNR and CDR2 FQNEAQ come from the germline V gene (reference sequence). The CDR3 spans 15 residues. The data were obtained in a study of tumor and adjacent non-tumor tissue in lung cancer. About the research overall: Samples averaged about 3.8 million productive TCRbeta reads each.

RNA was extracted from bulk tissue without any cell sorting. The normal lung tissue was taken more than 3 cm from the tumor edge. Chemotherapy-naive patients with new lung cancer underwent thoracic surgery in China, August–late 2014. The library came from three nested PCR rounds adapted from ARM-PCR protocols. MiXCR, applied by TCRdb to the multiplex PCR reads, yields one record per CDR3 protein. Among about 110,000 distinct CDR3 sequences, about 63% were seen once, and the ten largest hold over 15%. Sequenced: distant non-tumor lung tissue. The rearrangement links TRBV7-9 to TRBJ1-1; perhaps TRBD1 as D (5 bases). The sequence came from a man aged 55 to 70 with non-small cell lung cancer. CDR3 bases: TGTGCCAGCAGTTGGGTCAGGGAGGCGAACACTAAAGCTTTCTTT. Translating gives CASSWVREANTKAFF.